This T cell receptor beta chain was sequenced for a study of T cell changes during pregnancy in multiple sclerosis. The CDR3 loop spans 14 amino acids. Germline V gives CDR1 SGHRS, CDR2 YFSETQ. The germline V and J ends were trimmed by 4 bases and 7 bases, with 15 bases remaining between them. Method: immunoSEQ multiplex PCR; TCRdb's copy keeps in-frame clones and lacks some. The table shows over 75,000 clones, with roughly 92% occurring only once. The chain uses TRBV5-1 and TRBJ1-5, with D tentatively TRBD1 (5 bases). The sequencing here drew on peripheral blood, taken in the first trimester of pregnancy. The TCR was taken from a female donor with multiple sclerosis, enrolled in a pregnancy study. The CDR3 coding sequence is TGCGCCAGCAGCCAGATGGGGGGATCACAGCCCCAGCATTTT. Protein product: CASSQMGGSQPQHF.